This T cell receptor (beta chain) originates from a study of tumor-infiltrating lymphocytes in primary liver carcinoma. Details on this clonotype: Its antigen is not known. The germline gene is not matched at one end of the junction; a read error may be the cause.

Both RNA and DNA were isolated together from about 21-30 mg of bulk tissue that had not been sorted. Overall study results and limits: Blood trailed tumors significantly in top-250-clone fraction (p = 0.039).

The CDR3 length is 14 residues. Looked up from germline, CDR1 is SGHNT and CDR2 is YYREEE (reference sequence). cDNA specific to TCR beta was made from 450 to 500 ng of total RNA, with a constant-region primer employed for priming. For TCR beta, libraries were produced by three nested multiplex PCR rounds using slightly modified ARM-PCR. A C-beta reverse primer was combined with TRBV1-TRBV30 forward primers in the first two PCR rounds, and each round had around 10 cycles. TCRdb fed the multiplex PCR reads into MiXCR, producing one record per CDR3 protein. The data show under 45,000 distinct CDR3 sequences, 70% to 85% seen once.

V is TRBV5-4 and J is TRBJ2-1, with D possibly called TRBD1 or TRBD2 (5 bases each). This receptor was obtained from a man aged 40-49 years with primary liver carcinoma and hepatitis B virus infection. Input material: liver tumor tissue from sampling region 4. Noted subset: tumor region T4, right-lateral pole. CDR3 protein: CASRSSGTYIEQFF. The CDR3 DNA sequence: TGTGCCAGCAGATCCTCTGGGACCTACATTGAGCAGTTCTTC.